The 7 T cell receptor beta chains in this list originate from one sample, sequenced in a study of yellow fever vaccine responses in identical twins. TCRdb fed the RT-PCR reads into MiXCR, producing one record per CDR3 protein. The sample records about 2,800 distinct CDR3 sequences, less than 85% being singletons. The sequenced sample was T cells from blood (PBMCs), unsorted or a sorted subset (not recorded which), obtained before or after yellow fever vaccination (not recorded which). These receptors came from a female donor who received the yellow fever vaccine.

This clonotype was seen once. The J gene is TRBJ1-5, the V gene TRBV7-6, with D perhaps matching TRBD1 (5 bases). The germline gives CDR1 SGHVS, CDR2 FNYEAQ. This CDR3 comprises 14 residues. The V and J ends lost 0 bases and 8 bases respectively, with 11 bases between them. CDR3 in amino acids: CASSLAGGRKPQHF. Written as DNA, the CDR3 is TGTGCCAGCAGCTTAGCGGGGGGACGGAAGCCCCAGCATTTT.

This chain's CDR3 is CASSYSSGGNYGYTF. The CDR3 DNA is TGTGCCAGCAGTTACTCGTCAGGGGGTAACTATGGCTACACCTTC. The chain links TRBV6-5 to TRBJ1-2; 7 bases align to TRBD1. With V trimmed by 0 bases and J by 1 base, 2 bases remained unmatched. CDR1 and CDR2 from the germline V gene are MNHEY and SVGAGI. The CDR3 is 15 amino acids.

The CDR3 DNA follows: TGTGCCAGCTCACCGTGGGGGGAGGAGACCCAGTACTTC. Its translation: CASSPWGEETQYF. The V call is TRBV18, the J call TRBJ2-5; TRBD2 might be the D (6 bases). The CDR3 covers 13 residues. Between the trimmed V and J ends, which lost 3 bases and 5 bases, there was a span of 10 bases. Germline assignment: CDR1 KGHSH and CDR2 LQKENI.

The rearrangement joins TRBV7-9 to TRBJ2-2; 7 bases fit TRBD1. The V segment lost 5 bases and the J segment 6 bases; nucleotides outside the gene matches: 6. The CDR3 runs to 14 residues. The germline V gene encodes CDR1 SEHNR and CDR2 FQNEAQ (reference sequence). Written as DNA, the CDR3 is TGTGCCAGCAGCCTAACGACAGGGCCCGGGGAGCTGTTTTTT. Translating gives CASSLTTGPGELFF.

V usage is TRBV15 and J usage is TRBJ1-3; tentatively, D is TRBD1 (6 bases). V lost 3 bases, J lost 4 bases, and 16 bases lay in between. This CDR3 region has 16 residues. Germline V gene sequence: CDR1 LNHNV, CDR2 YYDKDF (reference sequence). CDR3 sequence: CATSSTLRTAGNTIYF. CDR3 DNA sequence: TGTGCCACCAGCAGTACCCTCAGGACAGCCGGAAACACCATATATTTT. The variable domain in full, with the rest retrieved from reference TRBV15 and TRBJ1-3, is DAMVIQNPRYQVTQFGKPVTLSCSQTLNHNVMYWYQQKSSQAPKLLFHYYDKDFNNEADTPDNFQSRRPNTSFCFLDIRSPGLGDTAMYLCATSSTLRTAGNTIYFGEGSWLTVV.

The genes are TRBV6-1 and TRBJ2-1; TRBD2 matches 10 bases. CDR1 is MNHNS, CDR2 SASEGT, per germline. This CDR3 has 15 residues. The trim removed 4 bases at V and 4 bases at J, leaving 4 bases unmatched. CDR3 protein: CASSGSSGGYNEQFF. The CDR3 bases are TGTGCCAGCAGTGGTTCTAGCGGGGGTTACAATGAGCAGTTCTTC.

In its sample, this clonotype is hyperexpanded (1% or more). V usage is TRBV11-3 and J usage is TRBJ2-3; possible D gene TRBD1, 5 bases. Germline assignment: CDR1 SGHNT and CDR2 YENEEA. V lost 3 bases and J lost 5, with 6 bases in between. The CDR3 is made up of 12 amino acids. In DNA, the CDR3 is TGTGCCAGCAGCTTGCAGGGAGATACGCAGTATTTT. Translating gives CASSLQGDTQYF.